This TCR beta chain emerged from a study of blood T cell repertoires in COVID-19. Looked up from germline, CDR1 is MDHEN and CDR2 is SYDVKM. Trimming shortened V by 5 bases and J by 5 bases, and 14 bases separated the two germline ends. CDR3 length equals 14 residues. Assay: immunoSEQ multiplex PCR; the TCRdb copy retains only in-frame clones and omits some. Among roughly 200,000 clones listed, about 85% were seen once. V and J are TRBV28 and TRBJ2-3; the D gene is possibly TRBD1 (5 bases). The sample taken for sequencing was peripheral blood. This TCR came from a woman over 75 with acute or convalescent COVID-19. The CDR3 DNA follows: TGTGCCAGCAGTCTCCAGGGATGGAGAGATACGCAGTATTTT. This codes for CASSLQGWRDTQYF.